The 23 T cell receptor beta chains reported below all come from one sample, sequenced in a study of blood T cells in healthy people across ages. Sample-barcoded 5' priming and a J-beta primer mix drove a second PCR of about 6 to 12 cycles. One entry per CDR3 protein results from TCRdb running MiXCR on the 5' RACE reads. The sample includes about 1.8 million distinct CDR3 sequences, approximately 50% of them seen just once. Sequencing was done on a sample of blood. These receptors originate from a woman aged 40 to 55 in good health.

This sequence joins TRBV29-1 and TRBJ2-5; TRBD1 matches 9 bases. The CDR3 consists of 13 residues. V was clipped by 4 bases and J by 11 bases; unmatched bases: 11. CDR1 and CDR2 from the germline V gene are SQVTM and ANQGSEA. The CDR3 bases are TGCAGCGTTGGTAGACAGGGGGAAGTTGGGCAGTACTTC. It codes for CSVGRQGEVGQYF. Full variable domain (outside the CDR3, taken from reference TRBV29-1 and TRBJ2-5): SAVISQKPSRDICQRGTSLTIQCQVDSQVTMMFWYRQQPGQSLTLIATANQGSEATYESGFVIDKFPISRPNLTFSTLTVSNMSPEDSSIYLCSVGRQGEVGQYFGPGTRLLVL.

The rearrangement joins TRBV7-2 to TRBJ2-2, with 10 nucleotides matching TRBD2. J was trimmed by 0 bases and V by 3 bases; bases with no gene match: 1. Germline-derived CDR1 and CDR2 are SGHTA and FQGNSA. The CDR3 spans 16 residues. The CDR3 DNA follows: TGTGCCAGCAGCTTTACTAGCGGGGCGAACACCGGGGAGCTGTTTTTT. Translating it yields CASSFTSGANTGELFF.

This clonotype was picked up a small number of times. The chain combines TRBV18 with TRBJ2-3, with 9 bases that match TRBD2. J was trimmed by 4 bases and V by 3 bases; bases with no gene match: 2. Germline V gene sequence: CDR1 KGHSH, CDR2 LQKENI. CDR3 length: 14 amino acids. The CDR3 is CASSPLAGSDTQYF. As DNA, the CDR3 is TGTGCCAGCTCACCGCTAGCGGGGTCAGATACGCAGTATTTT. Looking up the rest from reference TRBV18 and TRBJ2-3 gives the full variable domain: NAGVMQNPRHLVRRRGQEARLRCSPMKGHSHVYWYRQLPEEGLKFMVYLQKENIIDESGMPKERFSAEFPKEGPSILRIQQVVRGDSAAYFCASSPLAGSDTQYFGPGTRLTVL.

The V gene is TRBV6-6, the J gene TRBJ1-1; no clear D. V was pared by 2 bases and J by 3 bases, with 10 bases between. This CDR3 has 14 residues. Germline values: CDR1 MNHNY, CDR2 SVGAGI (reference sequence). In nucleotides, the CDR3 is TGTGCCAGCAGTTACGAGCGTAGGGACACTGAAGCTTTCTTT. Translated: CASSYERRDTEAFF.

This clonotype was detected a few times. The chain recombines TRBV6-5 with TRBJ1-4; D ambiguous. The V gene's germline CDR1 is MNHEY and CDR2 SVGAGI. V dropped 6 bases and J dropped 7 bases, with 15 bases sitting between them. The CDR3 totals 14 residues. The CDR3 DNA follows: TGTGCCAGCAGCGGGGTACCCGGCGGTGAAAAACTGTTTTTT. This translates into CASSGVPGGEKLFF.

The chain joins TRBV4-2 to TRBJ1-2; 9 bases are a match to TRBD1. This CDR3 region has 16 residues. The germline gives CDR1 LGHNA, CDR2 YNFKEQ. Unmatched junction bases numbered 3, after V lost 0 bases and J lost 1 base. This CDR3 is CASSQEWTGVNYGYTF. The CDR3 region has the DNA TGTGCCAGCAGCCAAGAATGGACAGGGGTTAACTATGGCTACACCTTC.

This clonotype was observed a handful of times. The rearrangement joins TRBV7-2 to TRBJ2-3; D assignment may be TRBD1 or TRBD2 (5 bases each). The CDR3 is made up of 15 amino acids. V lost 4 bases and J 3 bases, leaving 14 bases between the germline ends. Germline V lookup: CDR1 SGHTA, CDR2 FQGNSA. The CDR3 sequence is CASSYRDPGTDTQYF. In DNA, the CDR3 is TGTGCCAGCAGCTACCGGGACCCCGGAACAGATACGCAGTATTTT.

The rearrangement joins TRBV9 to TRBJ2-2; D is unclear. V lost 0 bases to trimming and J lost 1 base, with 4 bases between them. The CDR3 consists of 14 residues. Germline V lookup: CDR1 SGDLS, CDR2 YYNGEE. Written as DNA, the CDR3 is TGTGCCAGCAGCGTAGAGGGGAACACCGGGGAGCTGTTTTTT. Its translation: CASSVEGNTGELFF.

The J gene is TRBJ2-5, the V gene TRBV12-3 or TRBV12-4; a possible D gene is TRBD2 (7 bases). V lost 2 bases and J lost 1, with 14 bases in between. The CDR3 sequence is 16 residues long. CDR3 in DNA: TGTGCCAGCAGTTTAAGGGGGGGCGATTTCCAAGAGACCCAGTACTTC. It specifies CASSLRGGDFQETQYF.

This clonotype has a handful of counts. The genes are TRBV7-2 and TRBJ1-1; 7 bases fit TRBD1. The CDR3 totals 14 residues. Germline CDR1 reads SGHTA; CDR2 reads FQGNSA. V shed 4 bases and J 3 bases; nucleotides not matched to a gene: 5. In DNA form, the CDR3 reads TGTGCCAGCAGCTCGGACAGGTGGGACACTGAAGCTTTCTTT. Translated: CASSSDRWDTEAFF.

This chain uses TRBV12-3 or TRBV12-4 with TRBJ2-7, with 7 positions matching TRBD1. J was trimmed by 9 bases and V by 5 bases; bases with no gene match: 4. The CDR3 covers 11 residues. CDR3 coding DNA: TGTGCCAGCAGTCACGGGGACAGGCAGTACTTC. Translated, it gives CASSHGDRQYF.

A few counts support this clonotype. The chain recombines TRBV7-9 with TRBJ2-7, with D hard to call. CDR3 length: 13 residues. V lost 9 bases and J 2 bases, leaving 14 bases between the germline ends. Germline CDR1 and CDR2: SEHNR and FQNEAQ (reference sequence). CDR3 DNA: TGTGCCAGTGGGCGAAGCACAACCTACGAGCAGTACTTC. Translating it yields CASGRSTTYEQYF.

J is TRBJ2-4 and V is TRBV20-1, with 11 nucleotides matching TRBD2. The better agreement between TRBJ2-7 and the DNA end casts doubt on the J call. Germline CDR1 is DFQATT and CDR2 is SNEGSKA (reference sequence). This CDR3 region has 15 residues. CDR3 region: CSAGGELAGVYEQYF. The CDR3 DNA is TGCAGTGCTGGGGGCGAACTAGCGGGAGTCTACGAGCAGTACTTC.

There are a few counts of this clonotype. This sequence joins TRBV27 and TRBJ2-5; 7 bases are a match to TRBD1. CDR3 length: 14 amino acids. V was clipped by 2 bases and J by 4 bases; unmatched bases: 4. CDR1 is MNHEY and CDR2 is SMNVEV in the germline V gene (reference sequence). DNA for the CDR3: TGTGCCAGCAGTTTACTAGGGGGCGTAGAGACCCAGTACTTC. Translated: CASSLLGGVETQYF.

This chain links TRBV9 with TRBJ2-3, with D uncertain. V shed 7 bases and J shed 6 bases, with 6 bases lying between them. CDR3 length equals 10 residues. CDR1 and CDR2 (germline): SGDLS, YYNGEE. Written as DNA, the CDR3 is TGTGCCAGCGAAAGGGATACGCAGTATTTT. It encodes CASERDTQYF. The whole variable domain, filled in from reference TRBV9 and TRBJ2-3, reads DSGVTQTPKHLITATGQRVTLRCSPRSGDLSVYWYQQSLDQGLQFLIQYYNGEERAKGNILERFSAQQFPDLHSELNLSSLELGDSALYFCASERDTQYFGPGTRLTVL.

The genes are TRBV27 and TRBJ1-3, with 10 positions matching TRBD1. The CDR3 totals 14 residues. V gave up 5 bases and J gave up 6 bases; unmatched junction bases: 4. Germline CDR1 reads MNHEY; CDR2 reads SMNVEV (reference sequence). The CDR3 region is CASSGGQGSNTIYF. The DNA of the CDR3 is TGTGCCAGCAGTGGGGGACAGGGGTCAAACACCATATATTTT.

The chain carries TRBV28 and TRBJ2-5; the D gene is possibly TRBD2 (6 bases). The germline V and J ends were trimmed by 6 bases and 4 bases, with 18 bases remaining between them. Germline V gene lookup returns CDR1 MDHEN and CDR2 SYDVKM. CDR3 length equals 15 residues. The CDR3 spells CASSTAFKAGETQYF. CDR3 sequence (DNA): TGTGCCAGCAGCACGGCCTTTAAAGCGGGAGAGACCCAGTACTTC.

This clonotype was counted only a few times. The V call is TRBV9, the J call TRBJ2-3, with D perhaps matching TRBD1 (6 bases). Per germline, CDR1 SGDLS and CDR2 YYNGEE. Trimming stripped 3 bases from V and 7 bases from J, with 15 bases between. The CDR3 is 14 amino acids. The CDR3 nucleotides read TGTGCCAGCAGCGCAGGGGCTAGGGGTAATACGCAGTATTTT. Amino acid sequence: CASSAGARGNTQYF.

The J gene is TRBJ2-5, the V gene TRBV6-5; 7 nucleotides match TRBD1. V was clipped by 5 bases and J by 1 base; unmatched bases: 7. The CDR3 totals 15 residues. CDR1 is MNHEY, CDR2 SVGAGI, per germline. This CDR3 is CASSTGTESQETQYF. As DNA, the CDR3 is TGTGCCAGCAGTACCGGGACAGAGTCCCAAGAGACCCAGTACTTC.

This chain connects TRBV20-1 to TRBJ2-1; TRBD2 aligns across 9 bases. The germline V gene has CDR1 DFQATT and CDR2 SNEGSKA (reference sequence). There are 17 residues in the CDR3. After removal of 0 bases from V and 5 bases from J, the junction contained 11 bases not matched to a gene. The CDR3 loop reads CSARDRSRGLADNEQFF. For the CDR3, the DNA is TGCAGTGCTAGAGATCGGTCTCGGGGACTAGCAGACAATGAGCAGTTCTTC.

The CDR3 DNA sequence: TGTGCCAGCCACCCGGGACAGGGCTCCTACAATGAGCAGTTCTTC. Amino acids: CASHPGQGSYNEQFF. This rearrangement joins TRBV25-1 to TRBJ2-1, with 9 bases aligning to TRBD1. Germline V CDR1 and CDR2: MGHDK, SYGVNS. The V and J ends lost 8 bases and 0 bases, in that order; junction bases with no gene match: 5. CDR3 length: 15 amino acids.

The chain has TRBV7-2 and TRBJ1-2; TRBD1 is a possible D gene (5 bases). CDR3 length: 13 amino acids. The V end was cut by 5 bases, the J end by 8 bases, with 15 bases between. Germline loops: CDR1 SGHTA, CDR2 FQGNSA. CDR3 region: CASSTPPEGGYTF. CDR3 sequence (DNA): TGTGCCAGCAGCACCCCACCTGAGGGGGGCTACACCTTC.

The rearrangement links TRBV28 to TRBJ2-3, with TRBD1 as a possible D gene (7 bases). Germline V gene lookup returns CDR1 MDHEN and CDR2 SYDVKM. V dropped 7 bases and J dropped 1 base, with 15 bases sitting between them. The CDR3 length is 15 residues. CDR3 sequence reads: CASTLRGAGTDTQYF. CDR3 sequence (DNA): TGTGCCAGCACCCTCAGGGGGGCGGGCACAGATACGCAGTATTTT. Full variable domain (outside the CDR3, taken from reference TRBV28 and TRBJ2-3): DVKVTQSSRYLVKRTGEKVFLECVQDMDHENMFWYRQDPGLGLRLIYFSYDVKMKEKGDIPEGYSVSREKKERFSLILESASTNQTSMYLCASTLRGAGTDTQYFGPGTRLTVL.